This entry lists 27 T cell receptor beta chains sequenced from one sample in a study of T cell responses to AZD1222 COVID-19 vaccine. Profiled with immunoSEQ multiplex PCR; TCRdb holds only in-frame clones, not every one. This sample has about 92,000 clones, with approximately 91% found just once. Sequences were derived from peripheral blood, sampled on day 0 of AZD1222 vaccination. These TCRs come from an adult in good health.

This clone has a single count. The chain links TRBV7-9 to TRBJ2-5; 10 bases are shared with TRBD2. CDR3 length equals 15 residues. Per the germline V gene, CDR1 is SEHNR and CDR2 is FQNEAQ (reference sequence). The junction had 5 bases not matched to a gene; V was cut back by 2 bases and J by 5 bases. Here the CDR3 reads CASSLSGGAFETQYF. CDR3 nucleotide sequence: TGTGCCAGCAGCTTAAGCGGGGGGGCCTTCGAGACCCAGTACTTC.

The chain has TRBV6-5 and TRBJ2-6; D might be TRBD2 (7 bases). Per the germline V gene, CDR1 is MNHEY and CDR2 is SVGAGI. The CDR3 consists of 15 residues. V shed 6 bases and J shed 4 bases, with 13 bases lying between them. The CDR3 here is CASRPGGSGANVLTF. For the CDR3, the DNA is TGTGCCAGCAGGCCGGGGGGCTCCGGGGCCAACGTCCTGACTTTC.

This chain uses TRBV19 with TRBJ1-5; D might be TRBD1 (5 bases). Trimming took off 3 bases at V and 3 bases at J, with 9 bases between the two ends. The germline V gene encodes CDR1 LNHDA and CDR2 SQIVND (reference sequence). The CDR3 runs 14 residues. This CDR3 is CASSIRDFNQPQHF. CDR3 bases: TGTGCCAGTAGTATCCGGGACTTCAATCAGCCCCAGCATTTT.

The V gene is TRBV5-1, the J gene TRBJ1-2, with TRBD1 as a possible D gene (5 bases). Trimming left V 6 bases short and J 8 bases short, with 23 bases between. Per germline, CDR1 SGHRS and CDR2 YFSETQ. The CDR3 contains 15 residues. The CDR3: CASTLSGGLTYGYTF. CDR3 nucleotides: TGCGCCAGCACCTTATCGGGGGGACTTACCTACGGCTACACCTTC.

The chain employs TRBV11-1 and TRBJ1-6, with D unclear. In germline, CDR1 is SGHAT, CDR2 FQDESV (reference sequence). Trimming shortened V by 3 bases and J by 6 bases, and 12 bases separated the two germline ends. This CDR3 is built from 15 residues. The CDR3: CASSLTEDPNSPLHF. The CDR3 DNA reads as TGTGCCAGCAGCTTGACCGAAGACCCTAATTCACCCCTCCACTTT.

This clone was detected only once. Here the CDR3 reads CASGGSILNTEAFF. DNA for the CDR3: TGTGCCAGTGGGGGTAGTATTCTGAACACTGAAGCTTTCTTT. The chain couples TRBV19 to TRBJ1-1, with TRBD1 as a possible D gene (5 bases). This CDR3 has 14 amino acids. V lost 8 bases, J lost 0 bases, and 13 bases lay in between. Germline assignment: CDR1 LNHDA and CDR2 SQIVND (reference sequence). Filled out from reference TRBV19 and TRBJ1-1, the complete variable domain reads DGGITQSPKYLFRKEGQNVTLSCEQNLNHDAMYWYRQDPGQGLRLIYYSQIVNDFQKGDIAEGYSVSREKKESFPLTVTSAQKNPTAFYLCASGGSILNTEAFFGQGTRLTVV.

The chain joins TRBV6-6 to TRBJ1-5, with D possibly TRBD1 on 5 matching bases. Germline V CDR1 and CDR2: MNHNY, SVGAGI (reference sequence). The CDR3 is 13 residues long. V lost 6 bases and J lost 4, with 10 bases in between. CDR3 residues: CASRRQPNQPQHF. The CDR3 DNA is TGTGCCAGCAGACGACAGCCTAATCAGCCCCAGCATTTT.

The genes are TRBV15 and TRBJ2-3; D is unresolved. Germline V CDR1 and CDR2: LNHNV, YYDKDF (reference sequence). V was cut by 0 bases and J by 0 bases, with 13 bases left in between. The CDR3 covers 17 residues. This CDR3 reads CATSRDTSPWSTDTQYF. DNA for the CDR3: TGTGCCACCAGCAGAGATACGTCTCCTTGGAGCACAGATACGCAGTATTTT. Full variable domain (outside the CDR3, taken from reference TRBV15 and TRBJ2-3): DAMVIQNPRYQVTQFGKPVTLSCSQTLNHNVMYWYQQKSSQAPKLLFHYYDKDFNNEADTPDNFQSRRPNTSFCFLDIRSPGLGDTAMYLCATSRDTSPWSTDTQYFGPGTRLTVL.

This chain joins TRBV5-1 and TRBJ1-2; 7 positions agree with TRBD1. Trimming took 4 bases from V and 9 from J; bases not matched to a gene: 12. In germline, CDR1 is SGHRS, CDR2 YFSETQ. The CDR3 length is 14 residues. The CDR3 region has the DNA TGCGCCAGCAGCCTATTAGCGACAGGGTTGCGCTACACCTTC. Translation: CASSLLATGLRYTF.

The V call is TRBV19, the J call TRBJ2-1; D remains unclear. Trimming took 3 bases from V and 9 from J, leaving 12 bases between them. The length of the CDR3 is 13 residues. The germline V gene has CDR1 LNHDA and CDR2 SQIVND (reference sequence). The CDR3 nucleotides read TGTGCCAGTAGTATTGGCCAGTATGCTGAGCAGTTCTTC. It codes for CASSIGQYAEQFF.

This chain links TRBV3-1 (or the pseudogene TRBV3-2) with TRBJ2-7, with a possible D match to TRBD1 (5 bases). Germline V gives CDR1 LGHDT, CDR2 YNNKEL (reference sequence). V lost 0 bases, J lost 4 bases, and 16 bases lay in between. CDR3 size: 16 residues. The CDR3 spells CASSQDRGSGPYEQYF. The CDR3 bases are TGTGCCAGCAGCCAAGATCGAGGCTCAGGGCCGTACGAGCAGTACTTC.

The chain employs TRBV27 and TRBJ1-5, with D unresolved. V was trimmed by 5 bases and J by 0 bases, leaving 11 bases between them. The CDR3 has 15 residues. The V gene's germline CDR1 is MNHEY and CDR2 SMNVEV (reference sequence). The CDR3: CASSPYRSSNQPQHF. In nucleotides, the CDR3 is TGTGCCAGCAGTCCCTACCGCAGTAGCAATCAGCCCCAGCATTTT.

The rearrangement joins TRBV30 to TRBJ1-4, with 7 bases identical to TRBD1. The J segment lost 10 bases and the V segment lost 2 bases, leaving 7 bases of the junction unmatched. Germline V gene sequence: CDR1 GTSNPN, CDR2 SVGIG (reference sequence). CDR3 length: 13 residues. CDR3 region: CAWSQDRARKLFF. The DNA of the CDR3 is TGTGCCTGGAGTCAAGACAGGGCGCGAAAACTGTTTTTT.

The chain is built from TRBV24-1 and TRBJ2-7; 7 positions agree with TRBD1. Trimming removed 12 bases from V and 9 bases from J; junction bases left unmatched: 13. This CDR3 spans 12 amino acids. Germline CDR1 KGHDR, CDR2 SFDVKD. CDR3: CASPENRGGQYF. The CDR3 DNA reads TGTGCCTCTCCAGAGAACAGGGGTGGGCAGTACTTC.

This chain uses TRBV11-1 with TRBJ1-6; 7 nucleotides align to TRBD1. The germline V gene has CDR1 SGHAT and CDR2 FQDESV (reference sequence). Germline trimming cut 5 bases from V and 7 bases from J; bases unmatched to any gene: 11. The CDR3 is made up of 16 amino acids. The CDR3 protein is CASSLYRQGLNSPLHF. DNA for the CDR3: TGTGCCAGCAGCCTATATCGACAGGGTTTAAATTCACCCCTCCACTTT.

This chain joins TRBV6-5 and TRBJ1-2, with a tentative D call TRBD1 (6 bases). Germline-derived CDR1 and CDR2 are MNHEY and SVGAGI. CDR3 length: 13 amino acids. V was cut by 5 bases and J by 2 bases, with 9 bases left in between. The CDR3 DNA is TGTGCCAGCAGTAACAGGGTGAACTATGGCTACACCTTC. It specifies CASSNRVNYGYTF.

This chain uses TRBV3-1 (or the pseudogene TRBV3-2) with TRBJ1-4; D is possibly TRBD1 (6 bases). Trimming removed 4 bases at V and 8 bases at J, with 20 bases between. This CDR3 spans 16 amino acids. CDR1 is LGHDT and CDR2 is YNNKEL in the germline V gene (reference sequence). The CDR3 sequence: CASSLTPGHGDEKLFF. CDR3 nucleotides: TGTGCCAGCAGCCTCACTCCGGGACATGGGGACGAAAAACTGTTTTTT.

V is TRBV19 and J is TRBJ1-5; the match to TRBD1 covers 8 bases. CDR3 length equals 15 residues. Germline CDR1 and CDR2: LNHDA and SQIVND (reference sequence). With V trimmed by 7 bases and J by 1 base, 6 bases remained unmatched. The CDR3, as DNA: TGTGCCAGTACCCCACAGGGGGAGAGCAATCAGCCCCAGCATTTT. It yields the protein CASTPQGESNQPQHF.

The chain links TRBV11-3 to TRBJ2-5; 8 bases fit TRBD1. This CDR3 is 16 amino acids long. J lost 2 bases, V lost 3 bases, and 8 bases had no gene match. CDR1 is SGHNT and CDR2 is YENEEA in the germline V gene. The CDR3: CASSFQGARWQETQYF. CDR3 DNA: TGTGCCAGCAGCTTTCAGGGGGCTCGGTGGCAAGAGACCCAGTACTTC.

The chain couples TRBV7-8 to TRBJ1-3, with a tentative D call TRBD1 (5 bases). Trimming took 0 bases from V and 0 from J, leaving 9 bases between them. This CDR3 region has 16 residues. Germline V lookup: CDR1 SGHVS, CDR2 FQNEAQ. The CDR3 DNA is TGTGCCAGCAGCTTAGCGGGACGCTCCTCTGGAAACACCATATATTTT. Its protein product is CASSLAGRSSGNTIYF.

The chain joins TRBV7-2 to TRBJ2-1; D may be TRBD2 (6 bases). Deletions cut 1 base from V and 6 bases from J, with 13 bases between. Germline V gives CDR1 SGHTA, CDR2 FQGNSA. CDR3 length: 15 residues. The CDR3 protein is CASSLEGGIGNEQFF. The CDR3 DNA reads TGTGCCAGCAGCTTAGAAGGAGGGATAGGCAATGAGCAGTTCTTC.

The genes are TRBV18 and TRBJ2-7; D is ambiguous. In germline, CDR1 is KGHSH, CDR2 LQKENI. This CDR3 has 16 residues. Trimming took off 1 base at V and 2 bases at J, with 15 bases between the two ends. CDR3: CASSPLFGVVAYEQYF. CDR3 sequence (DNA): TGTGCCAGCTCACCACTATTTGGGGTAGTAGCCTACGAGCAGTACTTC.

The chain recombines TRBV7-8 with TRBJ2-6; D gene unclear. The length of the CDR3 is 15 residues. Looked up from germline, CDR1 is SGHVS and CDR2 is FQNEAQ. V lost 5 bases and J lost 0, with 8 bases in between. CDR3 amino acids: CASSLGNSGANVLTF. CDR3 sequence (DNA): TGTGCCAGCAGCCTAGGCAACTCTGGGGCCAACGTCCTGACTTTC.

J is TRBJ1-3 and V is TRBV5-8, with D maybe TRBD1 (5 bases). The CDR3 length is 14 residues. Trimming took off 0 bases at V and 3 bases at J, with 7 bases between the two ends. CDR1 and CDR2 from the germline V gene are SGHTS and YDEGEE. CDR3 coding DNA: TGTGCCAGCAGCTTGGGAGGGGTTGGAAACACCATATATTTT. Translated: CASSLGGVGNTIYF.

Remarks on this clone: The sample has other DNA sequences that encode this CDR3 too. The genes are TRBV18 and TRBJ2-5, with a possible D match to TRBD2 (5 bases). The V end lost 3 bases, the J end lost 1 base, and 6 bases lay between the germline ends. Germline-derived CDR1 and CDR2 are KGHSH and LQKENI. The CDR3 is 13 residues long. CDR3 in amino acids: CASSPGVQETQYF. The CDR3 coding sequence is TGTGCCAGCTCACCCGGGGTCCAAGAGACCCAGTACTTC.

J is TRBJ1-2 and V is TRBV6-6; TRBD1 matches 9 bases. The germline V gene encodes CDR1 MNHNY and CDR2 SVGAGI (reference sequence). Trimming cost V 6 bases and J 4 bases; bases outside gene matches: 6. The CDR3 contains 14 residues. CDR3 amino acids: CASRDGQGSYGYTF. CDR3 DNA: TGTGCCAGCAGGGACGGACAGGGGAGCTATGGCTACACCTTC.

The chain couples TRBV27 to TRBJ2-7; D unclear. V was trimmed by 8 bases and J by 0 bases, leaving 5 bases between them. The CDR3 covers 11 residues. Germline CDR1 and CDR2: MNHEY and SMNVEV (reference sequence). The CDR3 protein is CASGRSYEQYF. Here the CDR3 DNA reads TGTGCCAGCGGCCGCTCCTACGAGCAGTACTTC.